One and the same sample provided the 23 T cell receptor beta chains below, sequenced in a study of tumor and adjacent non-tumor tissue in lung cancer. No cell sorting was done before RNA was extracted from the tissue. Three rounds of nested PCR, following a modified ARM-PCR protocol, produced the TCRbeta library. One entry per CDR3 protein, called by TCRdb with MiXCR from the multiplex PCR reads. This repertoire shows about 70,000 distinct CDR3 sequences, approximately 73% found once; its top ten account for 28%. Sequencing input: lung tumor tissue. Receptors were obtained from a man aged 55-75 years with non-small cell lung cancer.

This clonotype has just a few counts. Being one base from a much bigger clone, this may be a read error. This CDR3 reads CNARVLDNEQFF. The CDR3 DNA follows: TGCAATGCTAGAGTCCTAGACAATGAGCAGTTCTTC. The genes are TRBV20-1 and TRBJ2-1, with D hard to call. The CDR3 spans 12 residues. Per germline, CDR1 DFQATT and CDR2 SNEGSKA (reference sequence).

In this sample, this clonotype turned up many times. The chain couples TRBV12-3 or TRBV12-4 to TRBJ1-5, with a tentative D call TRBD1 (5 bases). V lost 3 bases and J 4 bases, leaving 7 bases between the germline ends. The CDR3 sequence is 13 residues long. The CDR3, as DNA: TGTGCCAGCAGTTTCAACAGGAATCAGCCCCAGCATTTT. Protein sequence: CASSFNRNQPQHF.

With regard to this clonotype: As the CDR3 is not closed by the conserved phenylalanine or tryptophan, this likely results from a read error. This chain joins TRBV11-2 and TRBJ2-1, with D possibly TRBD1 on 6 matching bases. The CDR3 is made up of 15 amino acids. The V end was cut by 3 bases, the J end by 8 bases, with 17 bases between. CDR1 SGHAT and CDR2 FQNNGV come from the germline V gene. The CDR3, as DNA: TGTGCCAGCAGCTTGCCGTCAGGGGCACACTATGAGCAGTTCTTA. It translates to CASSLPSGAHYEQFL.

About this clonotype itself: A clone one base away is much larger, so this may be a read error. This sequence joins TRBV28 and TRBJ2-1; a weak D match, TRBD1 (5 bases). V was shortened by 7 bases and J by 9 bases, with 19 bases between the two germline ends. This CDR3 is 14 amino acids long. Per the germline V gene, CDR1 is MDHEN and CDR2 is SYDVKM. The CDR3 region is CASTLGASSGEQFF. The CDR3 bases are TGTGCCAGCACCTTAGGGGCTTCCTCAGGTGAGCAGTTCTTC.

At least ten counts were recorded for this clonotype. V gene TRBV20-1 combines with J gene TRBJ1-3, with TRBD1 identical over 7 bases. CDR3 length: 12 residues. Germline loops: CDR1 DFQATT, CDR2 SNEGSKA (reference sequence). V lost 6 bases and J lost 4; bases outside the gene matches: 3. CDR3 sequence (DNA): TGCAGTGCGGCGGGACAGGGAAACACCATATATTTT. Translated: CSAAGQGNTIYF.

The sample holds a few counts of this clonotype. Just one base apart from a much larger clone, this may be a read error. The CDR3 DNA is TGTGCCAGCAGTAAAGGGGCAGGGGGAGAGACCCAGTACTTC. Its translation is CASSKGAGGETQYF. V gene TRBV6-2 or TRBV6-3 combines with J gene TRBJ2-5, with 7 positions matching TRBD1. In germline, CDR1 is MNHEY, CDR2 SVGEGT. The CDR3 runs to 14 residues. The V gene end was trimmed by 5 bases and the J gene end by 4 bases; junction bases not matched to a gene: 7.

The chain links TRBV6-5 to TRBJ1-1; D remains ambiguous. CDR1 and CDR2 (germline): MNHEY, SVGAGI. The germline V and J ends were trimmed by 0 bases and 8 bases, with 10 bases remaining between them. The CDR3 sequence is 13 residues long. In DNA form, the CDR3 reads TGTGCCAGCAGTTACTCGCGGGGTACCGAAGCTTTCTTT. Amino acid sequence: CASSYSRGTEAFF.

This clonotype occurred once. This chain joins TRBV6-5 and TRBJ2-7, with 7 nucleotides matching TRBD2. CDR3 length equals 15 residues. CDR1 and CDR2 from the germline V gene are MNHEY and SVGAGI. Germline trimming cut 9 bases from V and 6 bases from J; bases unmatched to any gene: 17. The CDR3 loop reads CASSYSMREMAEQYF. Written as DNA, the CDR3 is TGTGCCAGTAGCTATTCGATGCGGGAGATGGCCGAGCAGTACTTC.

This clonotype was observed a single time. An end of the junction does not agree with germline; a read error may underlie this. V gene TRBV29-1 combines with J gene TRBJ2-1; TRBD1 might be the D (5 bases). The CDR3 is made up of 11 amino acids. Germline CDR1 is SQVTM and CDR2 is ANQGSEA. CDR3 residues: CSVDTFNEQFF. The CDR3 DNA follows: TGCAGCGTGGACACTTTCAATGAACAGTTCTTC.

A word on this clonotype: One end of the junction does not line up with germline, which may come from a read error. The chain carries TRBV6-1 and TRBJ1-2, with 7 nucleotides matching TRBD1. The CDR3 is made up of 15 amino acids. CDR1 MNHNS and CDR2 SASEGT come from the germline V gene. The CDR3 DNA follows: TGTGGCAGCAGTGTCGTAGCAGGGGGGGTCTATGGCTACATCTTC. Residues: CGSSVVAGGVYGYIF.

A word on this clonotype: One end of the junction is discordant with germline, which a read error may explain. J is TRBJ1-1 and V is TRBV14; no clear D. Germline assignment: CDR1 SGHDN and CDR2 FVKESK. This CDR3 has 12 residues. The CDR3 is CAGSQDNTEAFF. CDR3 sequence (DNA): TGTGCCGGCAGCCAAGACAACACTGAAGCTTTCTTT.

This clonotype was counted once. The chain couples TRBV6-5 to TRBJ1-5, with 7 bases lining up with TRBD1. Germline loops: CDR1 MNHEY, CDR2 SVGAGI. The CDR3 is 15 residues long. The V gene end was trimmed by 5 bases and the J gene end by 3 bases; junction bases not matched to a gene: 7. The CDR3 coding sequence is TGTGCCAGCAGTAAGGGGGACAGTGTCAATCAGCCCCAGCATTTT. Protein: CASSKGDSVNQPQHF.

The chain recombines TRBV11-2 with TRBJ2-3; no reliable D call. Germline CDR1 and CDR2: SGHAT and FQNNGV. The CDR3 has 13 amino acids. V was shortened by 2 bases and J by 6 bases, with 9 bases between the two germline ends. Written as DNA, the CDR3 is TGTGCCAGCAGCTTAATCTTGGCGGATACGCAGTATTTT. It is translated as CASSLILADTQYF.

Comments on this clonotype: One end of the junction varies from germline; a read error may be responsible. The chain combines TRBV6-1 with TRBJ2-1; 12 positions agree with TRBD2. This CDR3 is built from 14 residues. Germline V gene data show CDR1 as MNHNS and CDR2 as SASEGT. DNA for the CDR3: TGTGCCAGCAGCCGGACTAGCGGGAACAATGAGCGGTTCTTC. This codes for CASSRTSGNNERFF.

To note about this clonotype: Because the CDR3 is missing its conserved closing phenylalanine or tryptophan, this is likely a read error. The DNA is left out, because the CDR3 cannot be placed on it with certainty; the CDR3 is given as TCRdb lists it. The J gene is TRBJ1-5, the V gene TRBV6-1; the table names TRBD1, a call not compared with the DNA. Germline values: CDR1 MNHNS, CDR2 SASEGT. Including both end residues, the CDR3 is 15 amino acids long. The CDR3 sequence is CASIEGQGLNQPKHL.

This chain links TRBV5-5 with TRBJ1-2; no reliable D call. CDR1 SGHKS and CDR2 YYEKEE come from the germline V gene (reference sequence). The V gene lost 2 bases and the J gene lost 3 bases, with 8 bases spanning the gap. The CDR3 length is 13 residues. CDR3 sequence (DNA): TGTGCCAGCAGCTTAATAGCGTACTATGGCTACACCTTC. Translated: CASSLIAYYGYTF.

This clonotype was seen only once. A much more abundant neighbour one base away suggests this may be a read error. The genes are TRBV28 and TRBJ1-1, with 9 bases that match TRBD1. CDR1 is MDHEN, CDR2 SYDVKM, per germline. The length of the CDR3 is 14 residues. In nucleotides, the CDR3 is TGTGCCATCAGTTCCGGGACAGGGTTCACTGAAGCTTTCTTT. This translates into CAISSGTGFTEAFF.

V usage is TRBV20-1 and J usage is TRBJ2-4, with a tentative D call TRBD1 (6 bases). Germline V lookup: CDR1 DFQATT, CDR2 SNEGSKA (reference sequence). V lost 5 bases to trimming and J lost 1 base, with 27 bases between them. The CDR3 totals 19 residues. The DNA of the CDR3 is TGCAGTGCTGGCGGAATGGCTAGTTTCCAAAGGGGGGCCAAAAACATTCAGTACTTC. Amino acid sequence: CSAGGMASFQRGAKNIQYF.

In its sample, this clonotype was seen a few times. The chain joins TRBV11-2 to TRBJ1-6; no firm D call. Germline CDR1 reads SGHAT; CDR2 reads FQNNGV. V shed 3 bases and J shed 4 bases, with 10 bases lying between them. The CDR3 is made up of 15 amino acids. The CDR3 is CASSFRARYNSPLHF. Here the CDR3 DNA reads TGTGCCAGCAGCTTTCGGGCGCGGTATAATTCACCCCTCCACTTT. The variable domain in full, completed from reference TRBV11-2 and TRBJ1-6, reads EAGVAQSPRYKIIEKRQSVAFWCNPISGHATLYWYQQILGQGPKLLIQFQNNGVVDDSQLPKDRFSAERLKGVDSTLKIQPAKLEDSAVYLCASSFRARYNSPLHFGNGTRLTVT.

Concerning this clonotype: One end of the junction is discordant with germline, which a read error may explain. The chain recombines TRBV5-1 with TRBJ2-1; 8 bases fit TRBD2. Germline V gene lookup returns CDR1 SGHRS and CDR2 YFSETQ. CDR3 length equals 14 residues. This CDR3 reads CASSTSGHYDEQLF. In DNA form, the CDR3 reads TGCGCCAGCAGCACTAGCGGCCACTACGATGAGCAGCTCTTC. Filled out from reference TRBV5-1 and TRBJ2-1, the complete variable domain reads KAGVTQTPRYLIKTRGQQVTLSCSPISGHRSVSWYQQTPGQGLQFLFEYFSETQRNKGNFPGRFSGRQFSNSRSEMNVSTLELGDSALYLCASSTSGHYDEQLFGPGTRLTVL.

Regarding this clonotype: A read error may produce the germline difference seen at one junction end. The rearrangement links TRBV5-1 to TRBJ2-5; D is unclear. The CDR3 consists of 14 residues. Germline V CDR1 and CDR2: SGHRS, YFSETQ. CDR3 sequence (DNA): TGCGCCAGGAGCTTCGACCCACGAGGAGAGACTCAGTACTTC. It is translated as CARSFDPRGETQYF. Drawing the rest from reference TRBV5-1 and TRBJ2-5, the complete variable domain is KAGVTQTPRYLIKTRGQQVTLSCSPISGHRSVSWYQQTPGQGLQFLFEYFSETQRNKGNFPGRFSGRQFSNSRSEMNVSTLELGDSALYLCARSFDPRGETQYFGPGTRLLVL.

This clonotype was seen a handful of times. Because the CDR3 is missing its conserved closing phenylalanine or tryptophan, this is likely a read error. V is TRBV11-3 and J is TRBJ1-1; D is perhaps TRBD1 (5 bases). The CDR3 consists of 14 residues. The germline V gene encodes CDR1 SGHNT and CDR2 YENEEA. The CDR3 sequence: CVSSLGGEGTEAFL. The DNA of the CDR3 is TGTGTCAGCAGCTTAGGAGGGGAGGGCACTGAAGCTTTCTTA.

Of note for this clonotype: This may arise from a read error, as a much more abundant clone is one base away. The V and J genes are TRBV28 and TRBJ2-7, with 12 positions matching TRBD2. V dropped 3 bases and J dropped 5; count of bases not matched to a gene: 8. Germline V gene data show CDR1 as MDHEN and CDR2 as SYDVKM. The CDR3 has 16 residues. The CDR3 DNA reads as TGTGCCAGCAGTTTCCACAGACTAGCGGGAGACGACGAGCAGTACTTC. Protein product: CASSFHRLAGDDEQYF.